Described below is a single TCR beta chain sequence and its context. The data were obtained in a study of cytomegalovirus exposure and HLA in healthy donors. Germline CDR1 and CDR2: SNHLY and FYNNEI. Trimming removed 5 bases at V and 2 bases at J, with 11 bases between. There are 14 residues in the CDR3. This PCR relied on a set of 60 Vbeta primers and 13 Jbeta primers. Sequenced by immunoSEQ multiplex PCR; TCRdb stores in-frame clones only, minus some. In total, the table holds roughly 190,000 clones. The receptor's source is a young woman in good health and CMV-seropositive. V and J are TRBV2 and TRBJ2-3; D is undetermined. Sequenced input: PBMCs. The CDR3 DNA reads as TGTGCCAGCAGTCTGGCTAGAATCACAGATACGCAGTATTTT. This sequence encodes CASSLARITDTQYF.